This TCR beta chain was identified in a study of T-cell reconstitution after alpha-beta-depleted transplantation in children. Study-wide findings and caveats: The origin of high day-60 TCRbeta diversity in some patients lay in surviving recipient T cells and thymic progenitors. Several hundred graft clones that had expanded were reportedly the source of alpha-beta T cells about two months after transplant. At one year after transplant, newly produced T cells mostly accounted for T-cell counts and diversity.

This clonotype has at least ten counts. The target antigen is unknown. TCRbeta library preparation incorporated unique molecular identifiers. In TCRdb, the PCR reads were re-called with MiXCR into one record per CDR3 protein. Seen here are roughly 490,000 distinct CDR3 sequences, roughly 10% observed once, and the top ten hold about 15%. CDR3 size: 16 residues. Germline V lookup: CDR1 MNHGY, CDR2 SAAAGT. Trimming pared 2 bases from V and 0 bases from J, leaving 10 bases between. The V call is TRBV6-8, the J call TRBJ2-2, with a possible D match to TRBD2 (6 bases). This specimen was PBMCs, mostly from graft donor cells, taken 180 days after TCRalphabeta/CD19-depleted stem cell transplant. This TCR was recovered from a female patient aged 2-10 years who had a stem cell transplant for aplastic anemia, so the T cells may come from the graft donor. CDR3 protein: CASSYLERANTGELFF. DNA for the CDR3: TGTGCCAGCAGTTACCTTGAGCGGGCGAACACCGGGGAGCTGTTTTTT.